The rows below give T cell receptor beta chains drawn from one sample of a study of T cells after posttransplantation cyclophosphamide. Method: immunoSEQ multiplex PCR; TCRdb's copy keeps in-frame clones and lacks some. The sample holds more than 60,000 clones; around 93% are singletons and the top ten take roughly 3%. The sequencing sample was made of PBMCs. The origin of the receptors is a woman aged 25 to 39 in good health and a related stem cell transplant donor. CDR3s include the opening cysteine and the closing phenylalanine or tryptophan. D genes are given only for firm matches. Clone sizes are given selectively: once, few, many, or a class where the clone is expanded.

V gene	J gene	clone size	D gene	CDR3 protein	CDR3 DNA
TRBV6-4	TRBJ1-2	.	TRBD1	CASSATGGYGYTF	TGTGCCAGCAGTGCCACAGGGGGCTATGGCTACACCTTC
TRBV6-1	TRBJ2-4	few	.	CASSESGGGSENIQYF	TGTGCCAGCAGTGAAAGCGGCGGAGGATCTGAAAACATTCAGTACTTC
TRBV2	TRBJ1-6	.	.	CASSLSGGAHNSPLHF	TGTGCCAGCAGTTTATCGGGGGGCGCCCATAATTCACCCCTCCACTTT
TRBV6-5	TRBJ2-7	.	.	CASSATGTVSYEQYF	TGTGCCAGCAGTGCGACTGGGACGGTGAGCTACGAGCAGTACTTC
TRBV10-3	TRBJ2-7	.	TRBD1	CAIRGQGEYEQYF	TGTGCCATCAGGGGACAGGGGGAGTACGAGCAGTACTTC
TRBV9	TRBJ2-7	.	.	CASSSQGRTYEQYF	TGTGCCAGCAGCTCGCAGGGAAGGACCTACGAGCAGTACTTC
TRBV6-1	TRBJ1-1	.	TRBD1	CASSESPGGMNTEAFF	TGTGCCAGCAGTGAATCCCCAGGGGGAATGAACACTGAAGCTTTCTTT
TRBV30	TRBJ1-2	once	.	CAWSFSSYGYTF	TGTGCCTGGAGTTTCAGCAGTTATGGCTACACCTTC
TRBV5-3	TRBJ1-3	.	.	CASRDGDFLTGNTIYF	TGTGCCAGCCGGGACGGAGACTTTTTAACTGGAAACACCATATATTTT
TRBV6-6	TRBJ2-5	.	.	CASSYQQKGTQYF	TGTGCCAGCAGTTACCAACAAAAGGGGACCCAGTACTTC
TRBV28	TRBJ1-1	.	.	CASSLFPDDLAFF	TGTGCCAGCAGTTTATTTCCCGATGATCTTGCTTTCTTT
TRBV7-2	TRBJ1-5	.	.	CASSLAGYYQPQHF	TGTGCCAGCAGCTTAGCAGGGTACTATCAGCCCCAGCATTTT
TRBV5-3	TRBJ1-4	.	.	CARSLGQGPLYATNEKLFF	TGTGCCAGAAGCTTGGGCCAGGGCCCTCTATATGCAACTAATGAAAAACTGTTTTTT
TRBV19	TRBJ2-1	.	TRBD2	CASSILAGGRYNEQFF	TGTGCCAGTAGTATACTAGCGGGGGGGCGTTACAATGAGCAGTTCTTC
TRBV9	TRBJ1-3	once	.	CASSAQGFSGNTIYF	TGTGCCAGCAGCGCCCAGGGGTTCTCTGGAAACACCATATATTTT
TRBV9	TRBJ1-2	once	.	CASSPERWDAGYTF	TGTGCCAGCAGCCCTGAACGTTGGGATGCGGGCTACACCTTC
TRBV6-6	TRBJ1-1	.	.	CASNTENTEAFF	TGTGCCAGCAATACAGAGAACACCGAAGCTTTCTTT
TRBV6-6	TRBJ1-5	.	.	CAITDGFNQPQHF	TGTGCCATCACGGACGGATTCAATCAGCCCCAGCATTTT
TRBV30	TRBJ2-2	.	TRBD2	CAWRRLAGVAGELFF	TGTGCCTGGAGGCGACTAGCGGGGGTGGCCGGGGAGCTGTTTTTT
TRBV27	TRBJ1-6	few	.	CASSGWTSSYNSPLHF	TGTGCCAGCAGCGGGTGGACAAGCTCCTATAATTCACCCCTCCACTTT
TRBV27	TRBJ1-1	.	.	CASSPAAGRNTEAFF	TGTGCCAGCAGTCCCGCTGCCGGCCGGAACACTGAAGCTTTCTTT
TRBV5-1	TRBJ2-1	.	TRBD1	CASSLEGQRRFNEQFF	TGCGCCAGCAGCTTGGAGGGACAGCGGAGGTTCAATGAGCAGTTCTTC
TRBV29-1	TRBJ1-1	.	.	CSVDRGERAFF	TGCAGCGTTGATAGGGGGGAGAGGGCTTTCTTT
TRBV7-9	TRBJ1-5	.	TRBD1	CASSLGRDSGYSNQPQHF	TGTGCCAGCAGCTTAGGACGGGACAGCGGATATAGCAATCAGCCCCAGCATTTT
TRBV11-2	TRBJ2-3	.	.	CASSRQMTSTDTQYF	TGTGCCAGCAGCCGACAGATGACTAGCACAGATACGCAGTATTTT
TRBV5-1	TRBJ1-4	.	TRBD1	CASSLGPLQGGRAEKLFF	TGCGCCAGCAGCTTGGGACCCCTCCAGGGGGGGCGGGCTGAAAAACTGTTTTTT
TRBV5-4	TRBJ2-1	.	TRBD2	CASSLASGVSYNEQFF	TGTGCCAGCAGCTTGGCCAGCGGGGTGTCTTACAATGAGCAGTTCTTC
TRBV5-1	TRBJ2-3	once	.	CASSLWAGSDTQYF	TGCGCCAGCAGCTTGTGGGCAGGGTCAGATACGCAGTATTTT
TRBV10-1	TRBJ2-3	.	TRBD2	CASSGSGGNTDTQYF	TGCGCCAGCAGTGGTAGCGGGGGGAACACAGATACGCAGTATTTT
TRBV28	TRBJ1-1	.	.	CASSLGQQLEAFF	TGTGCCAGCAGTTTAGGTCAGCAGCTCGAAGCTTTCTTT
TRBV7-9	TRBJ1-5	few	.	CASSLQGSYQPQHF	TGTGCCAGCAGCTTGCAAGGGTCGTATCAGCCCCAGCATTTT
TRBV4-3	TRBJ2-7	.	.	CASSQDRGPYEQYF	TGCGCCAGCAGCCAAGATCGGGGTCCCTACGAGCAGTACTTC
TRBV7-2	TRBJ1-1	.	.	CASSLASRDTEAFF	TGTGCCAGCAGCTTAGCGTCCAGGGACACTGAAGCTTTCTTT
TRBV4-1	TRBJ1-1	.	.	CASSQEVANTEAFF	TGCGCCAGCAGCCAAGAGGTGGCGAACACTGAAGCTTTCTTT
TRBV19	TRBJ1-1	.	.	CASRAGRNTEAFF	TGTGCCAGTAGGGCAGGGCGGAACACTGAAGCTTTCTTT
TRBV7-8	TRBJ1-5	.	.	CASSPTGLRGQPQHF	TGTGCCAGCAGCCCCACAGGACTCCGAGGTCAGCCCCAGCATTTT
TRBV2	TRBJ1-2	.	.	CASSDISYGYTF	TGTGCCAGCAGTGATATCTCATATGGCTACACCTTC
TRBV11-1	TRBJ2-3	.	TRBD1	CASSLGGQTVTDTQYF	TGTGCCAGCAGCTTAGGGGGACAGACAGTCACAGATACGCAGTATTTT
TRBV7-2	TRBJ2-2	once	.	CASKQGGTGELFF	TGTGCCAGCAAACAGGGTGGCACCGGGGAGCTGTTTTTT
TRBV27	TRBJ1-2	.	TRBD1	CASSLTGVGYTF	TGTGCCAGCAGTCTCACAGGGGTTGGCTACACCTTC
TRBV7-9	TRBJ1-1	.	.	CASSGGTNTEAFF	TGTGCCAGCAGCGGGGGCACTAACACTGAAGCTTTCTTT
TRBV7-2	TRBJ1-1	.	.	CASSFRRAEAFF	TGTGCCAGCAGCTTCCGTCGGGCTGAAGCTTTCTTT
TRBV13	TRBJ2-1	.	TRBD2	CASSLPGGTHNEQFF	TGTGCCAGCAGCTTACCGGGGGGGACCCACAATGAGCAGTTCTTC
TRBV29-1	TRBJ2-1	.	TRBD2	CSVGVRLAGDNEQFF	TGCAGCGTCGGGGTACGACTAGCGGGGGACAATGAGCAGTTCTTC
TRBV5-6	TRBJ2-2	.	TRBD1	CASRPGTGTGELFF	TGTGCCAGCAGGCCCGGGACAGGGACCGGGGAGCTGTTTTTT
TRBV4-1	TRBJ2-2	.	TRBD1	CASSQRQTGGTGELFF	TGCGCCAGCAGCCAACGACAGACAGGGGGTACCGGGGAGCTGTTTTTT
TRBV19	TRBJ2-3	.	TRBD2	CATRTSGGTDTQYF	TGTGCCACCAGGACTAGCGGGGGAACAGATACGCAGTATTTT
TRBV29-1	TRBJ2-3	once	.	CSVGFGTDTQYF	TGCAGCGTTGGCTTCGGCACAGATACGCAGTATTTT